The 24 T cell receptor beta chains given below trace back to one sample, sequenced in a study of OX40 agonist ivuxolimab in advanced cancers. TCRdb's table, derived via immunoSEQ multiplex PCR, lists solely in-frame clones and lacks some. The sample has around 20,000 clones, roughly 84% seen once. Sequencing was performed on CD4+ or CD8+ T cells sorted from blood, taken in a trial of the OX40 agonist ivuxolimab. All receptors come from an adult with an advanced solid tumor such as melanoma, head and neck, liver or kidney cancer.

The chain couples TRBV2 to TRBJ1-2; no firm D call. V lost 6 bases, J lost 8 bases, and 13 bases lay in between. The germline gives CDR1 SNHLY, CDR2 FYNNEI. The CDR3 totals 12 residues. The CDR3 nucleotides are TGTGCCAGCAGACGACCCATTGGCGGCTACACCTTC. Amino acids: CASRRPIGGYTF. The complete variable domain, with remaining parts taken from reference TRBV2 and TRBJ1-2, reads EPEVTQTPSHQVTQMGQEVILRCVPISNHLYFYWYRQILGQKVEFLVSFYNNEISEKSEIFDDQFSVERPDGSNFTLKIRSTKLEDSAMYFCASRRPIGGYTFGSGTRLTVV.

In this sample, this clone turned up once. V usage is TRBV5-6 and J usage is TRBJ2-7; 8 nucleotides align to TRBD1. The V segment lost 2 bases and the J segment 6 bases; nucleotides outside the gene matches: 4. Germline lookup yields CDR1 SGHDT and CDR2 YYEEEE. The CDR3 is made up of 13 amino acids. The CDR3 spells CASSFGQGREQYF. CDR3 in DNA: TGTGCCAGCAGCTTCGGACAGGGCCGCGAGCAGTACTTC.

The CDR3 loop is CSLALNTEAFF. The CDR3 nucleotides are TGCAGTCTGGCACTGAACACTGAAGCTTTCTTT. J is TRBJ1-1 and V is TRBV20-1; D gene uncertain. Germline CDR1 DFQATT, CDR2 SNEGSKA (reference sequence). This CDR3 region has 11 residues. The germline V and J ends were trimmed by 8 bases and 0 bases, with 7 bases remaining between them.

The gene calls are TRBV18 and TRBJ2-5; D tentatively fits TRBD1 or TRBD2 (5 bases each). The end of the DNA fits TRBJ2-7 better, so the J call may be wrong. In germline, CDR1 is KGHSH, CDR2 LQKENI. There are 16 residues in the CDR3. CDR3 sequence reads: CASSPPGTGRTYEQYF. The DNA for the CDR3 is TGTGCCAGCTCACCACCCGGGACGGGGAGAACCTACGAGCAGTACTTC.

The chain carries TRBV5-4 and TRBJ1-4; 7 nucleotides agree with TRBD1. The CDR3 totals 15 residues. The germline V gene has CDR1 SGHNT and CDR2 YYREEE (reference sequence). V lost 3 bases, J lost 3 bases, and 5 bases stayed unmatched. The CDR3 DNA follows: TGTGCCAGCAGCTCCGACAGGGCATCTAATGAAAAACTGTTTTTT. Protein sequence: CASSSDRASNEKLFF.

This chain links TRBV11-2 with TRBJ2-7; D is uncertain. This CDR3 region has 15 residues. CDR1 and CDR2 from the germline V gene are SGHAT and FQNNGV. V lost 2 bases, J lost 2 bases, and 13 bases lay in between. The CDR3 DNA sequence: TGTGCCAGCAGCTTAACCCTAGGATTTGCCTACGAGCAGTACTTC. The encoded protein is CASSLTLGFAYEQYF.

The chain links TRBV6-1 to TRBJ1-2, with 9 bases matching TRBD1. CDR3 length equals 13 residues. Germline lookup yields CDR1 MNHNS and CDR2 SASEGT. After removal of 6 bases from V and 7 bases from J, the junction contained 6 bases not matched to a gene. The CDR3 bases are TGTGCCAGCAGCCACACAGGGGGCCTTGGCTACACCTTC. Protein sequence: CASSHTGGLGYTF.

This clone was detected a few times. V and J are TRBV11-2 and TRBJ1-5; unclear D gene. Trimming pared 2 bases from V and 2 bases from J, leaving 4 bases between. This CDR3 comprises 13 residues. Germline V lookup: CDR1 SGHAT, CDR2 FQNNGV. The CDR3 sequence is CASSLLRNQPQHF. The CDR3 coding sequence is TGTGCCAGCAGCTTACTTCGCAATCAGCCCCAGCATTTT.

V and J are TRBV5-4 and TRBJ2-2; TRBD1 aligns across 7 bases. The germline V gene has CDR1 SGHNT and CDR2 YYREEE (reference sequence). The CDR3 consists of 16 residues. V lost 0 bases and J lost 6; bases outside the gene matches: 8. The CDR3 protein is CASSLGTGTHPGELFF. The CDR3 coding sequence is TGTGCCAGCAGCTTGGGGACAGGAACCCACCCCGGGGAGCTGTTTTTT.

This clone was detected only a few times. The chain has TRBV7-2 and TRBJ2-5; 10 nucleotides line up with TRBD2. CDR3 size: 15 residues. Germline V gene data show CDR1 as SGHTA and CDR2 as FQGNSA. V shed 3 bases and J 4 bases; nucleotides not matched to a gene: 5. CDR3 protein: CASSFSGGRSETQYF. CDR3 sequence (DNA): TGTGCCAGCAGCTTTAGCGGGGGGAGATCAGAGACCCAGTACTTC.

This chain uses TRBV5-1 with TRBJ1-6; 7 bases map to TRBD1. The CDR3 covers 14 residues. V lost 3 bases and J lost 10; bases outside the gene matches: 7. Per germline, CDR1 SGHRS and CDR2 YFSETQ. CDR3 DNA sequence: TGCGCCAGCAGCTCTGAGACAGGGTGGTCACCCCTCCACTTT. This encodes CASSSETGWSPLHF.

The CDR3: CASSLDKTGRHEKLFF. DNA for the CDR3: TGCGCCAGCAGCTTGGACAAAACAGGGCGTCATGAAAAACTGTTTTTT. This sequence joins TRBV5-1 and TRBJ1-4; TRBD1 might be the D (6 bases). Trimming took 0 bases from V and 6 from J, leaving 15 bases between them. Germline V gives CDR1 SGHRS, CDR2 YFSETQ. CDR3 size: 16 residues.

V and J are TRBV19 and TRBJ1-1; tentative D call: TRBD1 (5 bases). CDR1 and CDR2 from the germline V gene are LNHDA and SQIVND (reference sequence). There are 14 residues in the CDR3. The ends were cut back, 4 bases at V and 3 bases at J, with 12 bases in the middle. CDR3 loop: CASSTRGGYTEAFF. The CDR3 DNA follows: TGTGCCAGTAGTACACGCGGGGGGTACACTGAAGCTTTCTTT.

The chain recombines TRBV11-3 with TRBJ2-2; no clear D. The CDR3 totals 15 residues. V was clipped by 5 bases and J by 5 bases, with 15 bases between them. Germline lookup yields CDR1 SGHNT and CDR2 YENEEA. CDR3 amino acids: CASSPGLGLTGELFF. CDR3 sequence (DNA): TGTGCCAGCAGCCCCGGCTTGGGGTTAACCGGGGAGCTGTTTTTT.

J is TRBJ1-5 and V is TRBV7-8, with D hard to call. Per the germline V gene, CDR1 is SGHVS and CDR2 is FQNEAQ. The CDR3 spans 14 residues. The V and J ends lost 0 bases and 8 bases respectively, with 11 bases between them. CDR3 sequence reads: CASSLAHSVEPQHF. The DNA of the CDR3 is TGTGCCAGCAGCTTAGCCCATAGTGTGGAGCCCCAGCATTTT.

V is TRBV5-3 and J is TRBJ1-5; maybe TRBD1 (6 bases). TRBV5-3 is an ORF, and what it does is uncertain. The CDR3 totals 19 residues. The germline V and J ends were trimmed by 0 bases and 4 bases, with 23 bases remaining between them. The CDR3 DNA reads TGTGCCAGAAGCTTGGGAATTACCAAACTGACAGGTGGTAATCAGCCCCAGCATTTT. As protein: CARSLGITKLTGGNQPQHF.

This clone was seen more than once but under ten times. V is TRBV6-5 and J is TRBJ1-1; D gene unclear. The CDR3 spans 13 residues. V dropped 0 bases and J dropped 7 bases, with 9 bases sitting between them. In germline, CDR1 is MNHEY, CDR2 SVGAGI. CDR3 protein: CASSYSVMDEAFF. CDR3 coding DNA: TGTGCCAGCAGTTACTCTGTGATGGATGAAGCTTTCTTT.

The rearrangement links TRBV30 to TRBJ2-1; perhaps TRBD2 as D (7 bases). The CDR3 totals 15 residues. V was cut by 0 bases and J by 1 base, with 10 bases left in between. Germline V gene lookup returns CDR1 GTSNPN and CDR2 SVGIG (reference sequence). The chain's CDR3 is CAWSVGGASYNEQFF. CDR3 bases: TGTGCCTGGAGTGTAGGGGGGGCTTCCTACAATGAGCAGTTCTTC. Together with reference TRBV30 and TRBJ2-1, the CDR3 gives the full variable domain: SQTIHQWPATLVQPVGSPLSLECTVEGTSNPNLYWYRQAAGRGLQLLFYSVGIGQISSEVPQNLSASRPQDRQFILSSKKLLLSDSGFYLCAWSVGGASYNEQFFGPGTRLTVL.

The V gene is TRBV6-6, the J gene TRBJ2-7, with D possibly TRBD1 on 5 matching bases. Germline V gene data show CDR1 as MNHNY and CDR2 as SVGAGI (reference sequence). V gave up 4 bases and J gave up 1 base, with 11 bases separating them. CDR3 size: 14 residues. CDR3 residues: CASSSNRISYEQYF. The CDR3 region has the DNA TGTGCCAGCAGTTCGAACAGGATATCCTACGAGCAGTACTTC.

The V gene is TRBV10-3, the J gene TRBJ2-7, with a weak D call TRBD2 (7 bases). The CDR3 spans 13 residues. Looked up from germline, CDR1 is ENHRY and CDR2 is SYGVKD. V was pared by 9 bases and J by 3 bases, with 15 bases between. CDR3 coding DNA: TGTGCCATAGGGGGGGACGGTGACTACGAGCAGTACTTC. Translating it yields CAIGGDGDYEQYF.

This sequence joins TRBV5-6 and TRBJ2-3; D uncertain. The germline V gene encodes CDR1 SGHDT and CDR2 YYEEEE. Trimming pared 2 bases from V and 1 base from J, leaving 5 bases between. There are 13 residues in the CDR3. This CDR3 reads CASSFSGTDTQYF. In DNA form, the CDR3 reads TGTGCCAGCAGCTTCTCCGGCACAGATACGCAGTATTTT. Full variable domain (rest looked up from reference TRBV5-6 and TRBJ2-3): DAGVTQSPTHLIKTRGQQVTLRCSPKSGHDTVSWYQQALGQGPQFIFQYYEEEERQRGNFPDRFSGHQFPNYSSELNVNALLLGDSALYLCASSFSGTDTQYFGPGTRLTVL.

This clone appeared a single time. The rearrangement joins TRBV9 to TRBJ2-2, with D possibly TRBD2 on 5 matching bases. The CDR3 is 18 amino acids. CDR1 SGDLS and CDR2 YYNGEE come from the germline V gene. V was shortened by 4 bases and J by 0 bases, with 19 bases between the two germline ends. This chain's CDR3 is CASSTDTAGLTNTGELFF. In DNA, the CDR3 is TGTGCCAGCAGCACAGATACAGCCGGACTTACGAACACCGGGGAGCTGTTTTTT.

This chain connects TRBV30 to TRBJ1-2; TRBD1 matches 7 bases. The J segment lost 7 bases and the V segment lost 7 bases, leaving 15 bases of the junction unmatched. Looked up from germline, CDR1 is GTSNPN and CDR2 is SVGIG (reference sequence). The CDR3 runs to 14 residues. The CDR3 coding sequence is TGTGCCTCCGGGGAGGGGGCAGGTATTGGTGGCTACACCTTC. It specifies CASGEGAGIGGYTF.

V and J are TRBV5-1 and TRBJ1-6, with 7 nucleotides matching TRBD1. After removal of 4 bases from V and 9 bases from J, the junction contained 10 bases not matched to a gene. The CDR3 is 15 residues long. The germline V gene encodes CDR1 SGHRS and CDR2 YFSETQ. CDR3 in amino acids: CASSPRQGGGSPLHF. In DNA form, the CDR3 reads TGCGCCAGCAGCCCGCGACAGGGAGGTGGTTCACCCCTCCACTTT.